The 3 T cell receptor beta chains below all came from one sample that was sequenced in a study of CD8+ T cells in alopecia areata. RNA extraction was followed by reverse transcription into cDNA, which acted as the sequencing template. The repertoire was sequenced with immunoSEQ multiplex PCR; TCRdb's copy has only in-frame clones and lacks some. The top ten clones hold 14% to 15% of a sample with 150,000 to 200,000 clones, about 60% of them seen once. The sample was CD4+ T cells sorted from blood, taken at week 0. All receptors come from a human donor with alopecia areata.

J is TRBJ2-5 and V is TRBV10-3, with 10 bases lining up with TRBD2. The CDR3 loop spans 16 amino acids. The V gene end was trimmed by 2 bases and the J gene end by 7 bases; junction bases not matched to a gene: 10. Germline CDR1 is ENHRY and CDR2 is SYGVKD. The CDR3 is CAISEPGLADLGTQYF. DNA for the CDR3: TGTGCCATCAGTGAGCCTGGACTAGCGGACCTCGGGACCCAGTACTTC.

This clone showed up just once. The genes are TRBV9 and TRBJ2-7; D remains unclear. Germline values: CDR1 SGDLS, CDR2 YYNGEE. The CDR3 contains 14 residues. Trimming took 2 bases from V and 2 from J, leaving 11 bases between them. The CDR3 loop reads CASSVRTGTYEQYF. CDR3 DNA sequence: TGTGCCAGCAGCGTCAGGACCGGTACCTACGAGCAGTACTTC.

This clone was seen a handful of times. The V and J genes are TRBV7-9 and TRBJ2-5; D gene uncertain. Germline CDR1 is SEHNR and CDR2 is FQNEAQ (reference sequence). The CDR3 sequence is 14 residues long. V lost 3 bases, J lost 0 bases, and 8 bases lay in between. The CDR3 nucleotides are TGTGCCAGCAGCTTGGTTCCAAACCAAGAGACCCAGTACTTC. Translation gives CASSLVPNQETQYF. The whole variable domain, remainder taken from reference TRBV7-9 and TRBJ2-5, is DTGVSQNPRHKITKRGQNVTFRCDPISEHNRLYWYRQTLGQGPEFLTYFQNEAQLEKSRLLSDRFSAERPKGSFSTLEIQRTEQGDSAMYLCASSLVPNQETQYFGPGTRLLVL.